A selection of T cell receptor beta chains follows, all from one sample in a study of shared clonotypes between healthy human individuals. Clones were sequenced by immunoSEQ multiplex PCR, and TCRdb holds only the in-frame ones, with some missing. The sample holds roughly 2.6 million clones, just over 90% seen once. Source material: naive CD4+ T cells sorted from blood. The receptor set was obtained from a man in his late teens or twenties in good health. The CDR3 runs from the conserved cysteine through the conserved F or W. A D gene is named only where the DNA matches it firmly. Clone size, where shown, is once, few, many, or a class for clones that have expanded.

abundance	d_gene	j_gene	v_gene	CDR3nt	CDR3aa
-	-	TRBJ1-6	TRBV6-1	TGTGCCAGCAGTGAATCCTACAGCAATTCACCCCTCCACTTT	CASSESYSNSPLHF
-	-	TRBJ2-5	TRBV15	TGTGCCACCAGCAGCGACTACACGAGCCAAGAGACCCAGTACTTC	CATSSDYTSQETQYF
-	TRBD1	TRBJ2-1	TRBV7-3	TGTGCCAGCAGCTTAGCCGGACAGGGGACGGGTGAGCAGTTCTTC	CASSLAGQGTGEQFF
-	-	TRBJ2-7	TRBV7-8	TGTGCCAGCAGCAAAGAGGGACAATGGGCCTACGAGCAGTACTTC	CASSKEGQWAYEQYF
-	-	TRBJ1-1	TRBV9	TGTGCCAGCAGCCGGGGACCGACGAACACTGAAGCTTTCTTT	CASSRGPTNTEAFF
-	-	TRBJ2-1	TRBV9	TGTGCCAGCAGCGTAGTGGGGGCGGCTGCAAATGAGCAGTTCTTC	CASSVVGAAANEQFF
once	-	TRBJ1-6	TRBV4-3	TGCGCCAGCAGCCAAGGACATACAGATAATTCACCCCTCCACTTT	CASSQGHTDNSPLHF
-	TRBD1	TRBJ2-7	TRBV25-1	TGTGCCAGCAGTGAACTGGGACAGGGGAGGAACGAGCAGTACTTC	CASSELGQGRNEQYF
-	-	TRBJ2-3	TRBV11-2	TGTGCCAGCAGCCAGGGAAGCGGAGCCAGCACAGATACGCAGTATTTT	CASSQGSGASTDTQYF
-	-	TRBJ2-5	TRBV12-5	TGTGCTAGTGGTTTGAGGTTAGCCCAAGAGACCCAGTACTTC	CASGLRLAQETQYF
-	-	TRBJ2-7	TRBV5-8	TGTGCCAGCAGCCGTCAAGAATCCTACGAGCAGTACTTC	CASSRQESYEQYF